This TCR beta chain stems from a study of T cells in Graves' hyperthyroidism and ophthalmopathy. This clonotype was observed a few times. Antigen: not known. Stability of Graves' hyperthyroidism was defined as absent ophthalmopathy progression within 18 months. TCR beta CDR3 regions were amplified from RNA. With the HTBI primer set, the TCR CDR3 went through a first round of RT-PCR. MiXCR, run by TCRdb on the multiplex PCR reads, gives a single entry per CDR3 protein. The data contain a few hundred thousand distinct CDR3 sequences, 14% to 15% of them seen just once; the ten biggest clones take up about 30%. Whole-study results and caveats: In the blood, most expanded thyroid clonotypes above 0.001 appeared as well.

The clonotype comes from a woman aged 30 to 39 with Graves' hyperthyroidism. The sample consisted of blood.

In nucleotides, the CDR3 is TGTGCCACCAGCCTCAGGGGGCAGCATGAAAAACTGTTTTTT. Protein sequence: CATSLRGQHEKLFF. The chain is built from TRBV15 and TRBJ1-4; 8 bases agree with TRBD1. J was trimmed by 6 bases and V by 5 bases; bases with no gene match: 5. This CDR3 has 14 amino acids. Germline V gene sequence: CDR1 LNHNV, CDR2 YYDKDF (reference sequence). Together with reference TRBV15 and TRBJ1-4, the CDR3 gives the full variable domain: DAMVIQNPRYQVTQFGKPVTLSCSQTLNHNVMYWYQQKSSQAPKLLFHYYDKDFNNEADTPDNFQSRRPNTSFCFLDIRSPGLGDTAMYLCATSLRGQHEKLFFGSGTQLSVL.